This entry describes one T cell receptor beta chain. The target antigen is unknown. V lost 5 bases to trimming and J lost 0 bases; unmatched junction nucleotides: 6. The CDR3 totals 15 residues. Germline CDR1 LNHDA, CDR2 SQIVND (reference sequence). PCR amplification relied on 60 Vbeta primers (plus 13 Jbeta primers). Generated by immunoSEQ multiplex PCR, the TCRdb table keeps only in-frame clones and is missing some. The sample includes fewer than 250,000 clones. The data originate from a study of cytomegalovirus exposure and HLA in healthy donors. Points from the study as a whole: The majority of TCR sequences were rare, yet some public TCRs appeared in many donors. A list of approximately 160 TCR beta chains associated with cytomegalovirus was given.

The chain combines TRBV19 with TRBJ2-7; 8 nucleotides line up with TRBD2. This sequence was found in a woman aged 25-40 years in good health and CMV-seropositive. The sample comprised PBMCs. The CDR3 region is CASSSGSGGSYEQYF. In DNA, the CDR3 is TGTGCCAGTAGTTCGGGCAGCGGGGGCTCCTACGAGCAGTACTTC.